This TCR beta chain was obtained from a study of identical twins. MiXCR, run by TCRdb on the 5' RACE reads, gives a single entry per CDR3 protein. The sample shows a few hundred thousand distinct CDR3 sequences, around 15% of them seen only once. The germline gives CDR1 MGHRA, CDR2 YSYEKL. The CDR3 is made up of 19 amino acids. V trimming: 3 bases; J trimming: 3 bases; junction bases outside the gene matches: 13. There are a few counts of this clonotype. The same sample was also studied in work on yellow fever vaccine responses in identical twins.

The source material was CD4+ T cells sorted from blood. The clonotype was recovered from a woman aged 18-35 years in good health. The rearrangement joins TRBV4-1 to TRBJ2-1, with TRBD2 matching over 11 bases. CDR3 coding DNA: TGCGCCAGCAGCCAGGCCCCTAGCGGGGGGCTTGGGGTCTACAATGAGCAGTTCTTC. Protein product: CASSQAPSGGLGVYNEQFF.